One sample yielded the 32 T cell receptor beta chains listed below, sequenced in a study of T cell responses to AZD1222 COVID-19 vaccine. TCRdb's table, derived via immunoSEQ multiplex PCR, lists solely in-frame clones and lacks some. There are some 130,000 clones in the sample; around 85% occur only once, and 1.5% to 2% lies in the top ten. The sample was peripheral blood, taken on day 0 of AZD1222 vaccination. The source is an adult in good health.

The J gene is TRBJ2-4, the V gene TRBV9; maybe TRBD2 (6 bases). Trimming pared 1 base from V and 9 bases from J, leaving 17 bases between. This CDR3 is 15 amino acids long. Per germline, CDR1 SGDLS and CDR2 YYNGEE. The CDR3 loop reads CASSVSAGPVAIQYF. The CDR3 DNA reads as TGTGCCAGCAGCGTATCGGCGGGGCCGGTTGCCATTCAGTACTTC.

The chain uses TRBV4-2 and TRBJ1-2; weak D call: TRBD1 (6 bases). The CDR3 runs to 11 residues. The V and J ends lost 9 bases and 4 bases respectively, with 9 bases between them. Germline CDR1 is LGHNA and CDR2 is YNFKEQ. CDR3 DNA sequence: TGTGCCAGTCAGACAGGCTATGGCTACACCTTC. This codes for CASQTGYGYTF.

The V and J genes are TRBV29-1 and TRBJ2-7; perhaps TRBD2 as D (6 bases). Looked up from germline, CDR1 is SQVTM and CDR2 is ANQGSEA. V dropped 6 bases and J dropped 1 base, with 10 bases sitting between them. The CDR3 is 12 amino acids. The CDR3 region has the DNA TGCAGCGTCTGGGGACTTTCCTACGAGCAGTACTTC. Translating it yields CSVWGLSYEQYF.

The gene calls are TRBV7-2 and TRBJ1-5, with TRBD1 matching over 9 bases. The CDR3 extends over 16 amino acids. Germline V gene lookup returns CDR1 SGHTA and CDR2 FQGNSA. V trimming: 4 bases; J trimming: 1 base; junction bases outside the gene matches: 5. DNA of the CDR3: TGTGCCAGCAGCTCGACAGGGGGAGGGAGCAATCAGCCCCAGCATTTT. It is translated as CASSSTGGGSNQPQHF.

V is TRBV4-1 and J is TRBJ1-2; TRBD1 matches 9 bases. Germline V gene data show CDR1 as MGHRA and CDR2 as YSYEKL. This CDR3 is 13 amino acids long. The V segment lost 1 base and the J segment 8 bases; nucleotides outside the gene matches: 2. This CDR3 is CASSQGDREGYTF. In DNA, the CDR3 is TGCGCCAGCAGCCAAGGGGACAGGGAGGGCTACACCTTC.

V is TRBV4-1 and J is TRBJ1-4; D is unclear. The CDR3 runs 16 residues. V shed 3 bases and J shed 2 bases, with 13 bases lying between them. CDR1 MGHRA and CDR2 YSYEKL come from the germline V gene. CDR3 coding DNA: TGCGCCAGCAGCCACCCGACCTTGGGGACTAATGAAAAACTGTTTTTT. This gives the protein CASSHPTLGTNEKLFF.

This chain connects TRBV11-1 to TRBJ2-7; no definite D call. The CDR3 is 14 residues long. The germline V gene has CDR1 SGHAT and CDR2 FQDESV (reference sequence). Trimming pared 1 base from V and 3 bases from J, leaving 10 bases between. This CDR3 is CASSLGMLNYEQYF. In nucleotides, the CDR3 is TGTGCCAGCAGCTTAGGCATGTTGAACTACGAGCAGTACTTC. The entire variable domain, with the rest obtained from reference TRBV11-1 and TRBJ2-7, is as follows: EAEVAQSPRYKITEKSQAVAFWCDPISGHATLYWYRQILGQGPELLVQFQDESVVDDSQLPKDRFSAERLKGVDSTLKIQPAELGDSAMYLCASSLGMLNYEQYFGPGTRLTVT.

The chain is built from TRBV19 and TRBJ1-6, with 9 bases fitting TRBD1. With 8 bases clipped from V and 10 bases from J, the junction kept 12 bases outside the gene matches. The CDR3 runs 15 residues. Germline CDR1 LNHDA, CDR2 SQIVND (reference sequence). CDR3 in DNA: TGTGCCAGTCGCCCCCCGGGACAGGGACAGTCACCCCTCCACTTT. Its protein product is CASRPPGQGQSPLHF.

V gene TRBV24-1 combines with J gene TRBJ1-1, with 7 bases lining up with TRBD1. V was clipped by 4 bases and J by 1 base; unmatched bases: 5. The CDR3 consists of 15 residues. Per the germline V gene, CDR1 is KGHDR and CDR2 is SFDVKD. CDR3 DNA sequence: TGTGCCACCAGTGAAGCCGGGACAGCGAACACTGAAGCTTTCTTT. Protein product: CATSEAGTANTEAFF.

The chain uses TRBV27 and TRBJ2-2, with 9 bases lining up with TRBD1. V shed 5 bases, J shed 4 bases, and the junction held 8 bases outside the gene matches. This CDR3 comprises 16 residues. Germline CDR1 MNHEY, CDR2 SMNVEV (reference sequence). CDR3 DNA sequence: TGTGCCAGCAGTGGAACTAGGGACAGGGTCACCGGGGAGCTGTTTTTT. This gives the protein CASSGTRDRVTGELFF.

V gene TRBV5-1 combines with J gene TRBJ1-1, with 10 nucleotides matching TRBD1. J gave up 2 bases and V 5 bases, and 6 bases lay outside the gene matches. The germline CDR1 and CDR2 sequences are SGHRS and YFSETQ. This CDR3 contains 15 residues. CDR3 sequence (DNA): TGCGCCAGCAGAGGACAGGGGGAATCAAACACTGAAGCTTTCTTT. It is translated as CASRGQGESNTEAFF.

The gene calls are TRBV5-8 and TRBJ1-2; D is unclear. This CDR3 is built from 15 residues. CDR1 and CDR2 from the germline V gene are SGHTS and YDEGEE. Trimming left V 1 base short and J 1 base short, with 11 bases between. In nucleotides, the CDR3 is TGTGCCAGCAGCTTGCCGTACCGACGTAACTATGGCTACACCTTC. It translates to CASSLPYRRNYGYTF.

CDR3 DNA: TGTGCCAGCAGCCCATGGATCATGTCGGGCTACACCTTC. It encodes CASSPWIMSGYTF. V and J are TRBV13 and TRBJ1-2, with D hard to call. V lost 5 bases to trimming and J lost 8 bases, with 15 bases between them. The germline CDR1 and CDR2 sequences are PRHDT and FYEKMQ (reference sequence). The CDR3 runs 13 residues. The full variable domain, with the rest looked up from reference TRBV13 and TRBJ1-2, is AAGVIQSPRHLIKEKRETATLKCYPIPRHDTVYWYQQGPGQDPQFLISFYEKMQSDKGSIPDRFSAQQFSDYHSELNMSSLELGDSALYFCASSPWIMSGYTFGSGTRLTVV.

The chain couples TRBV14 to TRBJ2-1; D might be TRBD2 (7 bases). The CDR3 loop spans 15 amino acids. The germline gives CDR1 SGHDN, CDR2 FVKESK. Trimming took off 1 base at V and 6 bases at J, with 13 bases between the two ends. The DNA of the CDR3 is TGTGCCAGCAGCCAAGCTCCTAGGGGGGGCAATGAGCAGTTCTTC. Its translation is CASSQAPRGGNEQFF. The whole variable domain, remainder taken from reference TRBV14 and TRBJ2-1, is EAGVTQFPSHSVIEKGQTVTLRCDPISGHDNLYWYRRVMGKEIKFLLHFVKESKQDESGMPNNRFLAERTGGTYSTLKVQPAELEDSGVYFCASSQAPRGGNEQFFGPGTRLTVL.

CDR3 coding DNA: TGCAGCGCCGGCCTGCATGGACAAGACGCCGAGCAGTACTTC. It translates to CSAGLHGQDAEQYF. V is TRBV29-1 and J is TRBJ2-7, with D tentatively TRBD1 (5 bases). Trimming left V 7 bases short and J 6 bases short, with 22 bases between. Germline CDR1 is SQVTM and CDR2 is ANQGSEA. The CDR3 totals 14 residues.

The chain is built from TRBV4-1 and TRBJ2-5, with D perhaps matching TRBD1 (5 bases). The length of the CDR3 is 13 residues. CDR1 MGHRA and CDR2 YSYEKL come from the germline V gene. Trimming took off 6 bases at V and 1 base at J, with 9 bases between the two ends. The CDR3 nucleotides are TGCGCCAGCAGACGACAGACCCAAGAGACCCAGTACTTC. Its translation is CASRRQTQETQYF.

This clone appeared a single time. The chain uses TRBV15 and TRBJ1-5; D remains unclear. Germline-derived CDR1 and CDR2 are LNHNV and YYDKDF (reference sequence). The CDR3 runs to 13 residues. V shed 0 bases and J shed 6 bases, with 6 bases lying between them. CDR3 DNA sequence: TGTGCCACCAGCAGAGATCAGGTTCAGCCCCAGCATTTT. Translated, it gives CATSRDQVQPQHF.

The rearrangement links TRBV11-2 to TRBJ1-1; D might be TRBD1 (5 bases). Germline V gene lookup returns CDR1 SGHAT and CDR2 FQNNGV. The CDR3 consists of 14 residues. V shed 1 base and J shed 4 bases, with 10 bases lying between them. The CDR3 protein is CASSLAAGGTEAFF. In DNA form, the CDR3 reads TGTGCCAGCAGCTTAGCTGCCGGGGGCACTGAAGCTTTCTTT.

The gene calls are TRBV29-1 and TRBJ1-2, with a possible D match to TRBD1 (5 bases). Germline CDR1 SQVTM, CDR2 ANQGSEA. Trimming cost V 3 bases and J 2 bases, with 13 bases left between them. The CDR3 length is 14 residues. DNA of the CDR3: TGCAGCGTTGAGGGGGAGGTTGGGAACTATGGCTACACCTTC. It is translated as CSVEGEVGNYGYTF.

The rearrangement uses TRBV27 and TRBJ1-1, with D perhaps matching TRBD1 (6 bases). The ends were cut back, 5 bases at V and 3 bases at J, with 10 bases in the middle. The CDR3 runs 13 residues. Germline loops: CDR1 MNHEY, CDR2 SMNVEV (reference sequence). CDR3 DNA sequence: TGTGCCAGCAGTCCCAACAGGGACACTGAAGCTTTCTTT. Residues: CASSPNRDTEAFF.

A few counts support this clone. V gene TRBV4-3 combines with J gene TRBJ1-2, with a tentative D call TRBD1 (6 bases). CDR1 is LGHNA, CDR2 YSLEER, per germline. The CDR3 is made up of 16 amino acids. The germline V and J ends were trimmed by 0 bases and 2 bases, with 13 bases remaining between them. CDR3 nucleotide sequence: TGCGCCAGCAGCCAAGATTGGGGGCGGCTGAACTATGGCTACACCTTC. Amino acid sequence: CASSQDWGRLNYGYTF.

The V and J genes are TRBV7-2 and TRBJ2-7, with 9 bases that match TRBD2. The CDR3 is made up of 17 amino acids. V was clipped by 4 bases and J by 1 base; unmatched bases: 11. Germline CDR1 SGHTA, CDR2 FQGNSA. CDR3: CASSSLLGAGGSYEQYF. The CDR3 region has the DNA TGTGCCAGCAGCTCCTTGCTGGGAGCGGGAGGATCCTACGAGCAGTACTTC.

The chain is built from TRBV3-1 (or the pseudogene TRBV3-2) and TRBJ2-7; TRBD1 matches at 7 bases. The CDR3 runs to 16 residues. CDR1 and CDR2 from the germline V gene are LGHDT and YNNKEL (reference sequence). Trimming cost V 5 bases and J 2 bases; bases outside gene matches: 12. The CDR3 sequence is CASSYTGERQTYEQYF. CDR3 in DNA: TGTGCCAGCAGCTACACAGGGGAGCGGCAAACCTACGAGCAGTACTTC.

J is TRBJ2-3 and V is TRBV3-1 (or the pseudogene TRBV3-2); D gene ambiguous. V was cut by 2 bases and J by 10 bases, with 13 bases left in between. The germline gives CDR1 LGHDT, CDR2 YNNKEL (reference sequence). This CDR3 is built from 13 residues. The CDR3 sequence: CASSQSGRAAQYF. The CDR3 DNA follows: TGTGCCAGCAGCCAATCGGGCCGTGCTGCGCAGTATTTT.

The V gene is TRBV27, the J gene TRBJ2-7; 7 bases align to TRBD2. This CDR3 is built from 14 residues. Trimming took 0 bases from V and 6 from J; bases not matched to a gene: 5. Germline V gene lookup returns CDR1 MNHEY and CDR2 SMNVEV (reference sequence). The CDR3 sequence: CASSLSGRASEQYF. DNA of the CDR3: TGTGCCAGCAGTTTATCGGGGAGGGCCTCCGAGCAGTACTTC.

This clone has just one count. V is TRBV11-2 and J is TRBJ2-4, with a tentative D call TRBD1 (6 bases). This CDR3 spans 15 amino acids. V lost 0 bases, J lost 4 bases, and 10 bases lay in between. Germline V lookup: CDR1 SGHAT, CDR2 FQNNGV. The CDR3 here is CASSLDGQLKNIQYF. As DNA, the CDR3 is TGTGCCAGCAGCTTAGATGGACAGCTAAAAAACATTCAGTACTTC.

This chain joins TRBV5-6 and TRBJ1-1; TRBD1 aligns across 10 bases. The ends lost 5 bases at V and 11 bases at J; junction bases unmatched: 15. From germline, CDR1 is SGHDT and CDR2 YYEEEE. The CDR3 contains 15 residues. The CDR3 DNA reads TGTGCCAGCAGGCATGACATCGCCGGGACAGGGGTGGCTTTCTTT. It yields the protein CASRHDIAGTGVAFF.

Here the CDR3 DNA reads TGTGCCAGCGGACAGGGGGCCGGCAATCAGCCCCAGCATTTT. Translated, it gives CASGQGAGNQPQHF. This chain joins TRBV2 and TRBJ1-5; 11 bases align to TRBD1. CDR1 SNHLY and CDR2 FYNNEI come from the germline V gene. This CDR3 contains 14 residues. V lost 8 bases, J lost 2 bases, and 2 bases stayed unmatched.

This chain links TRBV6-5 with TRBJ1-1; 10 positions match TRBD1. The CDR3 length is 14 residues. After removal of 6 bases from V and 5 bases from J, the junction contained 6 bases not matched to a gene. The germline V gene encodes CDR1 MNHEY and CDR2 SVGAGI. The CDR3 is CASRRDRGRTEAFF. The CDR3 DNA is TGTGCCAGCAGAAGAGACAGGGGGCGGACTGAAGCTTTCTTT.

This chain uses TRBV7-2 with TRBJ2-3, with a possible D match to TRBD2 (6 bases). The V gene's germline CDR1 is SGHTA and CDR2 FQGNSA. V was cut by 4 bases and J by 2 bases, with 16 bases left in between. CDR3 length equals 16 residues. CDR3 in DNA: TGTGCCAGCAGCTACCCAGGGACTCCGAACACAGATACGCAGTATTTT. Residues: CASSYPGTPNTDTQYF.

V and J are TRBV2 and TRBJ1-5; TRBD1 might be the D (6 bases). CDR1 is SNHLY, CDR2 FYNNEI, per germline. Between the trimmed V and J ends, which lost 2 bases and 4 bases, there was a span of 9 bases. There are 14 residues in the CDR3. For the CDR3, the DNA is TGTGCCAGCAGTGAAACAGGGATTAATCAGCCCCAGCATTTT. The encoded protein is CASSETGINQPQHF.

This clone occurred once. The CDR3 is CATGTGGPSSYGYTF. CDR3 nucleotide sequence: TGTGCCACCGGGACAGGGGGCCCGTCTTCCTATGGCTACACCTTC. V and J are TRBV11-3 and TRBJ1-2, with 12 bases matching TRBD1. Losses at the gene ends were 10 bases for V and 4 bases for J; bases not matched to a gene: 10. The CDR3 has 15 residues. Looked up from germline, CDR1 is SGHNT and CDR2 is YENEEA.